Each of the 25 T cell receptor beta chains below was sequenced from the same sample in a study of blood T cells in healthy people across ages. With a J-beta primer mix and a sample-barcoded 5' primer, a second PCR ran about 6 to 11 cycles. One entry per CDR3 protein, called by TCRdb with MiXCR from the 5' RACE reads. The table shows 750,000 or so distinct CDR3 sequences, with roughly 25% occurring only once. These data were likewise used in another study, on T cells of mothers and their children.

Sequenced material: blood. The receptors here all came from a boy aged 5-17 years in good health.

This rearrangement joins TRBV6-5 to TRBJ2-3, with 10 bases that match TRBD1. Germline CDR1 and CDR2: MNHEY and SVGAGI. The V and J ends lost 4 bases and 4 bases, in that order; junction bases with no gene match: 5. The CDR3 is made up of 15 amino acids. CDR3 sequence reads: CASSWTGGTADTQYF. CDR3 coding DNA: TGTGCCAGCAGTTGGACAGGGGGGACCGCAGATACGCAGTATTTT.

The rearrangement uses TRBV7-3 and TRBJ2-7; D assignment may be TRBD1 or TRBD2 (5 bases each). CDR1 and CDR2 from the germline V gene are SGHTA and FQGTGA. The length of the CDR3 is 16 residues. Between the trimmed V and J ends, which lost 5 bases and 0 bases, there was a span of 17 bases. CDR3 amino acids: CASSLPGLVGSYEQYF. In DNA form, the CDR3 reads TGTGCCAGCAGCCTCCCGGGGCTTGTGGGCTCCTACGAGCAGTACTTC. Using reference TRBV7-3 and TRBJ2-7 for the parts outside the CDR3, the full variable domain is GAGVSQTPSNKVTEKGKYVELRCDPISGHTALYWYRQSLGQGPEFLIYFQGTGAADDSGLPNDRFFAVRPEGSVSTLKIQRTERGDSAVYLCASSLPGLVGSYEQYFGPGTRLTVT.

A note on this clonotype: The germline gene is not matched at one end of the junction; a read error may be the cause. J is TRBJ1-2 and V is TRBV5-6; maybe TRBD1 (5 bases). The CDR3 spans 14 residues. Germline V gene sequence: CDR1 SGHDT, CDR2 YYEEEE. DNA for the CDR3: TGTGCCAGCCAGCGGGGACGCTTAAACTATGGCTATACCTTC. This encodes CASQRGRLNYGYTF.

In this sample, this clonotype turned up a few times. This chain links TRBV7-3 with TRBJ2-1, with D possibly matching TRBD2 (6 bases). This CDR3 spans 15 amino acids. The V end lost 1 base, the J end lost 3 bases, and 10 bases lay between the germline ends. CDR1 is SGHTA and CDR2 is FQGTGA in the germline V gene. The CDR3, as DNA: TGTGCCAGCAGCTTAAACGTGGGGGGCTACAATGAGCAGTTCTTC. Its translation: CASSLNVGGYNEQFF.

This chain links TRBV4-2 with TRBJ1-2; D perhaps matches TRBD1 (6 bases). The V gene lost 7 bases and the J gene lost 4 bases, with 16 bases spanning the gap. In germline, CDR1 is LGHNA, CDR2 YNFKEQ. CDR3 length: 14 amino acids. CDR3 in amino acids: CASIKGHDFYGYTF. The CDR3 DNA reads TGTGCCAGCATTAAGGGACACGATTTCTATGGCTACACCTTC.

The chain employs TRBV14 and TRBJ2-7; D tentatively fits TRBD1 or TRBD2 (7 bases each). The CDR3 extends over 13 amino acids. Germline CDR1 SGHDN, CDR2 FVKESK. Trimming cost V 2 bases and J 6 bases, with 11 bases left between them. Here the CDR3 DNA reads TGTGCCAGCAGCCAACAGGGGGGGGGCGAGCAGTACTTC. This gives the protein CASSQQGGGEQYF.

Here the CDR3 reads CAISGGEVTSLITPYNEQFF. The CDR3 coding sequence is TGTGCCATCAGTGGAGGGGAGGTGACTAGTCTTATTACGCCCTACAATGAGCAGTTCTTC. The J gene is TRBJ2-5, the V gene TRBV10-3, with a possible D match to TRBD2 (6 bases). With the DNA end fitting TRBJ2-1 better, the J assignment may be wrong. This CDR3 comprises 20 residues. CDR1 and CDR2 from the germline V gene are ENHRY and SYGVKD.

The chain is built from TRBV9 and TRBJ1-3, with unresolved D. The germline gives CDR1 SGDLS, CDR2 YYNGEE. V dropped 4 bases and J dropped 11 bases, with 22 bases sitting between them. This CDR3 is built from 15 residues. CDR3 region: CASSSDGSTSGPIYF. The CDR3 bases are TGTGCCAGCAGCAGTGACGGGTCAACCTCCGGACCCATATATTTT.

The chain recombines TRBV11-3 with TRBJ2-5; D tentatively fits TRBD1 or TRBD2 (5 bases each). This CDR3 spans 15 amino acids. Germline loops: CDR1 SGHNT, CDR2 YENEEA. The V end lost 0 bases, the J end lost 6 bases, and 14 bases lay between the germline ends. The CDR3 loop is CASSLEWGRAKTQYF. The DNA of the CDR3 is TGTGCCAGCAGCTTAGAGTGGGGACGCGCGAAGACCCAGTACTTC.

This clonotype has a handful of counts. The gene calls are TRBV20-1 and TRBJ2-3; a possible D gene is TRBD2 (6 bases). V was shortened by 5 bases and J by 4 bases, with 22 bases between the two germline ends. The CDR3 extends over 16 amino acids. Germline CDR1 reads DFQATT; CDR2 reads SNEGSKA (reference sequence). The CDR3 spells CSAPKGPPGVADTQYF. CDR3 DNA: TGCAGTGCTCCTAAGGGCCCCCCGGGAGTGGCAGATACGCAGTATTTT.

The chain combines TRBV29-1 with TRBJ2-1; D perhaps matches TRBD2 (5 bases). Between the trimmed V and J ends, which lost 2 bases and 11 bases, there was a span of 16 bases. Germline lookup yields CDR1 SQVTM and CDR2 ANQGSEA. CDR3 length equals 13 residues. CDR3 amino acids: CSVETGDSLKQFF. CDR3 sequence (DNA): TGCAGCGTTGAAACCGGGGATAGTCTAAAGCAGTTCTTC.

CDR3 sequence (DNA): TGTGCCAGCAGTTCCCGGGACAGGGGAGTGGAGAACACTGAAGCTTTCTTT. It specifies CASSSRDRGVENTEAFF. V usage is TRBV12-3 or TRBV12-4 and J usage is TRBJ1-1, with 10 bases that match TRBD1. With 4 bases clipped from V and 1 base from J, the junction kept 9 bases outside the gene matches. This CDR3 has 17 amino acids.

This clonotype came up many times. The chain has TRBV12-3 or TRBV12-4 and TRBJ2-5; D is perhaps TRBD1 (6 bases). V shed 5 bases and J shed 2 bases, with 12 bases lying between them. CDR3 length: 14 amino acids. The CDR3 DNA follows: TGTGCCAGCAGTACCCGGACAGCTCAAGAGACCCAGTACTTC. It specifies CASSTRTAQETQYF.

This clonotype was picked up a small number of times. This sequence joins TRBV7-9 and TRBJ1-1; D unclear. V was cut by 3 bases and J by 0 bases, with 8 bases left in between. This CDR3 is built from 14 residues. Germline CDR1 is SEHNR and CDR2 is FQNEAQ (reference sequence). The CDR3 reads CASSFPTLNTEAFF. In nucleotides, the CDR3 is TGTGCCAGCAGCTTTCCCACGTTGAACACTGAAGCTTTCTTT.

The chain links TRBV6-1 to TRBJ2-2, with TRBD2 as a possible D gene (7 bases). Trimming took 6 bases from V and 4 from J, leaving 18 bases between them. CDR3 length equals 16 residues. Germline assignment: CDR1 MNHNS and CDR2 SASEGT. The chain's CDR3 is CASSIGGGGPTGELFF. The CDR3 coding sequence is TGTGCCAGCAGCATAGGGGGGGGAGGACCCACCGGGGAGCTGTTTTTT.

A remark on this clonotype: It is likely a read error, because the conserved phenylalanine at the end of the CDR3 is missing. This rearrangement joins TRBV27 to TRBJ2-6; possibly TRBD1 or TRBD2 for D (7 bases each). Looked up from germline, CDR1 is MNHEY and CDR2 is SMNVEV (reference sequence). The V and J ends lost 2 bases and 0 bases respectively, with 17 bases between them. The length of the CDR3 is 19 residues. The CDR3 reads CASSLIAGGAHSGANVLTL. CDR3 in DNA: TGTGCCAGCAGTTTAATTGCAGGGGGGGCCCACTCTGGGGCCAACGTCCTGACTCTC.

V usage is TRBV18 and J usage is TRBJ2-5, with 8 bases aligning to TRBD2. The CDR3 is 17 residues long. CDR1 and CDR2 (germline): KGHSH, LQKENI. Trimming cost V 6 bases and J 2 bases; bases outside gene matches: 14. The CDR3 DNA is TGTGCCAGCTCCCCGAGGCGTATAGCGGGGACTCAAGAGACCCAGTACTTC. Amino acids: CASSPRRIAGTQETQYF.

Points on this clonotype: One junction end disagrees with the germline gene, perhaps due to a read error. V and J are TRBV4-3 and TRBJ2-3; D might be TRBD2 (5 bases). Germline CDR1 LGHNA, CDR2 YSLEER. CDR3 length: 16 residues. CDR3 residues: CTSSQDGGSSTDTQYF. The CDR3 DNA reads TGCACCAGCAGCCAAGACGGAGGTAGCAGCACAGATACGCAGTATTTT.

This sequence joins TRBV11-2 and TRBJ1-3, with a tentative D call TRBD1 (6 bases). Germline V CDR1 and CDR2: SGHAT, FQNNGV. The germline V and J ends were trimmed by 5 bases and 3 bases, with 17 bases remaining between them. This CDR3 spans 16 amino acids. The CDR3: CASSQIRGALGNTIYF. The CDR3 nucleotides are TGTGCCAGCAGCCAGATCCGGGGGGCGCTTGGAAACACCATATATTTT.

In this sample, this clonotype turned up many times. The rearrangement joins TRBV5-1 to TRBJ2-3, with a weak D call TRBD1 (5 bases). Germline V gene sequence: CDR1 SGHRS, CDR2 YFSETQ. The CDR3 has 14 residues. V was trimmed by 4 bases and J by 2 bases, leaving 11 bases between them. The DNA of the CDR3 is TGCGCCAGCAGCCAATCGACAGTCACAGATACGCAGTATTTT. Amino acid sequence: CASSQSTVTDTQYF.

This clonotype showed up just a few times. The gene calls are TRBV13 and TRBJ2-7; D not resolved. The ends were cut back, 3 bases at V and 6 bases at J, with 12 bases in the middle. This CDR3 spans 13 amino acids. Germline CDR1 PRHDT, CDR2 FYEKMQ (reference sequence). The CDR3 DNA is TGTGCCAGCAGCTTCTCGGTGGAGTTCGAGCAGTACTTC. Translated, it gives CASSFSVEFEQYF.

CDR3 in DNA: TGTGCCAGCAGTCGCAGACTGGACACGAACACTGAAGCTTTCTTT. This gives the protein CASSRRLDTNTEAFF. This chain links TRBV6-1 with TRBJ1-1, with D possibly TRBD1 on 5 matching bases. The germline V and J ends were trimmed by 5 bases and 1 base, with 14 bases remaining between them. Germline assignment: CDR1 MNHNS and CDR2 SASEGT. CDR3 length: 15 residues.

This clonotype was seen more than once but under ten times. The chain couples TRBV29-1 to TRBJ2-5, with D uncertain. Per the germline V gene, CDR1 is SQVTM and CDR2 is ANQGSEA. The CDR3 has 12 amino acids. The V end was cut by 4 bases, the J end by 1 base, with 7 bases between. CDR3 loop: CSVAQSQETQYF. The CDR3 bases are TGCAGCGTTGCTCAGTCCCAAGAGACCCAGTACTTC.

CDR3 bases: TGTGCCAGCAGTTCGGTGCCGAGGGAGCAGTACTTC. This sequence encodes CASSSVPREQYF. V usage is TRBV2 and J usage is TRBJ2-7; D call uncertain. The CDR3 is 12 amino acids. The V end lost 5 bases, the J end lost 7 bases, and 12 bases lay between the germline ends. Germline V CDR1 and CDR2: SNHLY, FYNNEI. Full variable domain (rest looked up from reference TRBV2 and TRBJ2-7): EPEVTQTPSHQVTQMGQEVILRCVPISNHLYFYWYRQILGQKVEFLVSFYNNEISEKSEIFDDQFSVERPDGSNFTLKIRSTKLEDSAMYFCASSSVPREQYFGPGTRLTVT.

This chain links TRBV29-1 with TRBJ2-7, with D maybe TRBD1 (5 bases). The CDR3 is 12 amino acids. Per the germline V gene, CDR1 is SQVTM and CDR2 is ANQGSEA. Trimming took off 7 bases at V and 2 bases at J, with 12 bases between the two ends. The chain's CDR3 is CSAKQDTYEQYF. CDR3 nucleotides: TGCAGCGCAAAACAGGACACCTACGAGCAGTACTTC.